Below, 9 T cell receptor beta chains from the same sample are listed, as sequenced in a study of siplizumab effects on memory and regulatory T cells. Using immunoSEQ multiplex PCR, the repertoire was profiled, and TCRdb retains in-frame clones only, with some absent. The data show 70,000 to 95,000 clones, 96% seen once. Sequencing input: naive CD4+ T cells sorted from blood. These receptors all stem from a human donor in good health.

The chain carries TRBV7-3 and TRBJ1-6; D is uncertain. The CDR3 totals 13 residues. CDR1 is SGHTA, CDR2 FQGTGA, per germline. Trimming stripped 7 bases from V and 7 bases from J, with 11 bases between. CDR3: CASNNDPNSPLHF. In DNA form, the CDR3 reads TGTGCCAGCAACAATGACCCGAATTCACCCCTCCACTTT.

The rearrangement joins TRBV28 to TRBJ2-7; 9 bases match TRBD1. V gave up 6 bases and J gave up 4 bases; unmatched junction bases: 10. The germline CDR1 and CDR2 sequences are MDHEN and SYDVKM. There are 15 residues in the CDR3. The CDR3 DNA is TGTGCCAGCAGGCCCCGGGACAGGGTACTGTACGAGCAGTACTTC. Translation: CASRPRDRVLYEQYF. Together with reference TRBV28 and TRBJ2-7, the CDR3 gives the full variable domain: DVKVTQSSRYLVKRTGEKVFLECVQDMDHENMFWYRQDPGLGLRLIYFSYDVKMKEKGDIPEGYSVSREKKERFSLILESASTNQTSMYLCASRPRDRVLYEQYFGPGTRLTVT.

The chain joins TRBV5-6 to TRBJ1-1; no firm D call. Germline CDR1 is SGHDT and CDR2 is YYEEEE. The ends were cut back, 6 bases at V and 0 bases at J, with 12 bases in the middle. CDR3 length: 14 residues. CDR3 sequence reads: CASILRAMNTEAFF. The CDR3 DNA follows: TGTGCCAGCATCCTCCGGGCCATGAACACTGAAGCTTTCTTT. Full variable domain (outside the CDR3, taken from reference TRBV5-6 and TRBJ1-1): DAGVTQSPTHLIKTRGQQVTLRCSPKSGHDTVSWYQQALGQGPQFIFQYYEEEERQRGNFPDRFSGHQFPNYSSELNVNALLLGDSALYLCASILRAMNTEAFFGQGTRLTVV.

CDR3 nucleotide sequence: TGTGCCAGCAGTTGGGGGGTACACACTGAAGCTTTCTTT. Amino acid sequence: CASSWGVHTEAFF. The rearrangement uses TRBV6-5 and TRBJ1-1, with D possibly matching TRBD1 (5 bases). CDR3 length: 13 residues. Trimming took 4 bases from V and 3 from J, leaving 9 bases between them. Germline loops: CDR1 MNHEY, CDR2 SVGAGI.

The rearrangement joins TRBV7-2 to TRBJ2-7; TRBD1 aligns across 8 bases. CDR3 length: 14 residues. Germline CDR1 is SGHTA and CDR2 is FQGNSA. V was clipped by 2 bases and J by 1 base; unmatched bases: 1. In nucleotides, the CDR3 is TGTGCCAGCAGCTTAAGGACAGGGTCCTACGAGCAGTACTTC. This codes for CASSLRTGSYEQYF.

V and J are TRBV6-1 and TRBJ1-1; D ambiguous. From germline, CDR1 is MNHNS and CDR2 SASEGT. The CDR3 is 11 residues long. With 5 bases removed from V and 4 bases from J, the gap between germline ends came to 5 bases. The CDR3 bases are TGTGCCAGCAGTCAAATCACTGAAGCTTTCTTT. Protein: CASSQITEAFF.

V gene TRBV4-3 combines with J gene TRBJ1-4, with 7 bases matching TRBD1. V lost 4 bases and J lost 8; bases outside the gene matches: 4. The germline CDR1 and CDR2 sequences are LGHNA and YSLEER. The CDR3 contains 13 residues. CDR3 DNA: TGCGCCAGCAGCCCAGGGACAGTCGAAAAACTGTTTTTT. Translated, it gives CASSPGTVEKLFF.

V gene TRBV27 combines with J gene TRBJ1-5; TRBD1 might be the D (5 bases). Germline CDR1 reads MNHEY; CDR2 reads SMNVEV (reference sequence). This CDR3 is built from 14 residues. The V gene lost 5 bases and the J gene lost 6 bases, with 14 bases spanning the gap. The CDR3 DNA sequence: TGTGCCAGCAGTCCTCGGCAGGGAGGTCAGCCCCAGCATTTT. Translated, it gives CASSPRQGGQPQHF.

The rearrangement links TRBV6-5 to TRBJ2-2, with D uncertain. From germline, CDR1 is MNHEY and CDR2 SVGAGI. This CDR3 region has 12 residues. The V end was cut by 6 bases, the J end by 8 bases, with 10 bases between. In DNA form, the CDR3 reads TGTGCCAGCAGCCATCCGGCGGGGGAGCTGTTTTTT. It specifies CASSHPAGELFF.